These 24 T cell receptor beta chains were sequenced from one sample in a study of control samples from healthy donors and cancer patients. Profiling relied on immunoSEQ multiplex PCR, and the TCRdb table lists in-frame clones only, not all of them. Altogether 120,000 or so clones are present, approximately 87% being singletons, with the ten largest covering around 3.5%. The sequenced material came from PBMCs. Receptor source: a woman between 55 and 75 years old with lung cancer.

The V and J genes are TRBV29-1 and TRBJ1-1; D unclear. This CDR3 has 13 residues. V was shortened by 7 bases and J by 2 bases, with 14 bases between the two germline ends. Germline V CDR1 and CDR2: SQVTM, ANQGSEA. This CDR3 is CSGKWAVNTEAFF. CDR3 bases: TGCAGCGGAAAGTGGGCGGTAAACACTGAAGCTTTCTTT.

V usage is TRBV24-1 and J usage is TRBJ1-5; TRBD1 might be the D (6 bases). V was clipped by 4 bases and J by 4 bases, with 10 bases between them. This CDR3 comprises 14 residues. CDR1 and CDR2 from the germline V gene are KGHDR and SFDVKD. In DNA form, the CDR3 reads TGTGCCACCAGTGACGGGACACAAAATCAGCCCCAGCATTTT. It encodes CATSDGTQNQPQHF.

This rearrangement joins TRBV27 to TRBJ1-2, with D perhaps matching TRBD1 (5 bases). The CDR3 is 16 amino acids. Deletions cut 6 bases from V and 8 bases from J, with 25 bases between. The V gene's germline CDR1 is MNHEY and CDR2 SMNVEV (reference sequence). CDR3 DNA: TGTGCCAGCAGCCGCGCCGTTCTCCCCTCGGAGGGGGGCTACACCTTC. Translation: CASSRAVLPSEGGYTF.

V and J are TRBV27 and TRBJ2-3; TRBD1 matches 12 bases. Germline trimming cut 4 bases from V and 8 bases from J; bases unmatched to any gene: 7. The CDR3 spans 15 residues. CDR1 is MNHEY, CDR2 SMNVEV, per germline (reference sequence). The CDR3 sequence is CASSSGTGGYLTQYF. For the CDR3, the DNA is TGTGCCAGCAGTTCGGGGACAGGGGGCTACCTTACGCAGTATTTT.

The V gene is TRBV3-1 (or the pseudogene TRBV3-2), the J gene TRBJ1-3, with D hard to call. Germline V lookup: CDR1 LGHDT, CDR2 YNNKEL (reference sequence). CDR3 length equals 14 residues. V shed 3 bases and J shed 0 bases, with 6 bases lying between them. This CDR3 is CASSHGGSGNTIYF. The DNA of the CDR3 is TGTGCCAGCAGCCACGGTGGCTCTGGAAACACCATATATTTT.

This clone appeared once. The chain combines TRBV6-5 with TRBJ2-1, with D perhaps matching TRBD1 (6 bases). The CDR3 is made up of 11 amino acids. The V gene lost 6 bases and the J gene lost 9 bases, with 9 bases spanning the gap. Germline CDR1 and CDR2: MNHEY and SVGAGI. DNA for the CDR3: TGTGCCAGCAGGGGGGCGGGTGAGCAGTTCTTC. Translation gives CASRGAGEQFF.

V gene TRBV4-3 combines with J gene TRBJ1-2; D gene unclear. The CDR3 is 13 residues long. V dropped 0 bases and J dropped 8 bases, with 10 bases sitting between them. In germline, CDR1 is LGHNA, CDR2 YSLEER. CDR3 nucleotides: TGCGCCAGCAGCCAAGATCGGAGGTCCGGCTACACCTTC. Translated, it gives CASSQDRRSGYTF.

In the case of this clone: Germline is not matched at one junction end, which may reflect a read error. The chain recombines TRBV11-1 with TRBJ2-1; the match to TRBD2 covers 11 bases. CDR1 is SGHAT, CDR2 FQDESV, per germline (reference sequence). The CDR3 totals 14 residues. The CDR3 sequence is CASSLAGGHNEQFF. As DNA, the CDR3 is TGTGCCAGCAGCCTAGCGGGGGGCCACAATGAGCAGTTCTTC.

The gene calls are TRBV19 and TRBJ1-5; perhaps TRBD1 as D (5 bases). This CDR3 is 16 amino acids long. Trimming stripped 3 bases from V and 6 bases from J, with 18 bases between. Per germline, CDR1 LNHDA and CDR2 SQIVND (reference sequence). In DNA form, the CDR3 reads TGTGCCAGTAGTATTGTCAGGGTCGCCATTGGTCAGCCCCAGCATTTT. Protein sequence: CASSIVRVAIGQPQHF. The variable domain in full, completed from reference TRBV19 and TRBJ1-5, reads DGGITQSPKYLFRKEGQNVTLSCEQNLNHDAMYWYRQDPGQGLRLIYYSQIVNDFQKGDIAEGYSVSREKKESFPLTVTSAQKNPTAFYLCASSIVRVAIGQPQHFGDGTRLSIL.

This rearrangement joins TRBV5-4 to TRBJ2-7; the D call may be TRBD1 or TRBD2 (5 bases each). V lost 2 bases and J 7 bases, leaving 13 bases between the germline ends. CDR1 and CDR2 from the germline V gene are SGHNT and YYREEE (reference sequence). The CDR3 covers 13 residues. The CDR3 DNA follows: TGTGCCAGCAGCTTTGGGGGTTCGGGTGAGCAGTACTTC. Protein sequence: CASSFGGSGEQYF.

The CDR3 reads CASSLEGGTATDTQYF. DNA for the CDR3: TGTGCCAGCAGCTTGGAAGGGGGGACTGCCACAGATACGCAGTATTTT. The gene calls are TRBV5-4 and TRBJ2-3; D possibly uses TRBD1 or TRBD2 (6 bases each). The germline V gene encodes CDR1 SGHNT and CDR2 YYREEE (reference sequence). CDR3 length: 16 amino acids. V lost 0 bases and J 2 bases, leaving 13 bases between the germline ends.

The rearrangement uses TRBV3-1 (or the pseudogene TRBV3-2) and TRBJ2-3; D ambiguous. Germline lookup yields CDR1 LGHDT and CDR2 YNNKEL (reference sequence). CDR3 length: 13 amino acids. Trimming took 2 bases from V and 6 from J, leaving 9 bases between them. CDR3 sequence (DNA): TGTGCCAGCAGCCAAATAGGAATCGATACGCAGTATTTT. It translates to CASSQIGIDTQYF.

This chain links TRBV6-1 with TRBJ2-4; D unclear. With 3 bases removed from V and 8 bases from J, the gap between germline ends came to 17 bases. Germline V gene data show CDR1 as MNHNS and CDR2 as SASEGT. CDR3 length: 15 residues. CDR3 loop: CASSDFGQSMYIQYF. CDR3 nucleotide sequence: TGTGCCAGCAGTGATTTTGGGCAGAGCATGTACATTCAGTACTTC.

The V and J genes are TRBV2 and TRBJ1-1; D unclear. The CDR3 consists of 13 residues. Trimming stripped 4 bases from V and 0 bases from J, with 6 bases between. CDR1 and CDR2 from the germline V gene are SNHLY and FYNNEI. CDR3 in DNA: TGTGCCAGCAGTGGACCCTTGAACACTGAAGCTTTCTTT. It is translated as CASSGPLNTEAFF. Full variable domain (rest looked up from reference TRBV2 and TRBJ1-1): EPEVTQTPSHQVTQMGQEVILRCVPISNHLYFYWYRQILGQKVEFLVSFYNNEISEKSEIFDDQFSVERPDGSNFTLKIRSTKLEDSAMYFCASSGPLNTEAFFGQGTRLTVV.

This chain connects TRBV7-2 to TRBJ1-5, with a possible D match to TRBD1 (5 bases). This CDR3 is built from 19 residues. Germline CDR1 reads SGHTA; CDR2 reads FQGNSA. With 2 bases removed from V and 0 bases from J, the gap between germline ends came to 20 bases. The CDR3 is CASSLFGHRGSISNQPQHF. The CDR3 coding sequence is TGTGCCAGCAGCTTATTTGGACACCGTGGGAGTATTAGCAATCAGCCCCAGCATTTT.

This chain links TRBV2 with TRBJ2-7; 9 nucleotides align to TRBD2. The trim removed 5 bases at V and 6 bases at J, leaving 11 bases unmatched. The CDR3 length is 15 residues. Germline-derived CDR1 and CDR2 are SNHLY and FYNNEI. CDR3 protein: CASSFTGTSKSEQYF. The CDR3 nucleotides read TGTGCCAGCAGTTTTACCGGGACTAGCAAGTCCGAGCAGTACTTC. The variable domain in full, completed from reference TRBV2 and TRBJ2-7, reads EPEVTQTPSHQVTQMGQEVILRCVPISNHLYFYWYRQILGQKVEFLVSFYNNEISEKSEIFDDQFSVERPDGSNFTLKIRSTKLEDSAMYFCASSFTGTSKSEQYFGPGTRLTVT.

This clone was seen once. CDR3 loop: CASSPGGQVNQPQHF. CDR3 sequence (DNA): TGTGCCAGCTCACCAGGGGGGCAAGTCAATCAGCCCCAGCATTTT. The J gene is TRBJ1-5, the V gene TRBV18; tentative D call: TRBD1 (6 bases). This CDR3 spans 15 amino acids. V gave up 2 bases and J gave up 3 bases, with 11 bases separating them. Germline V lookup: CDR1 KGHSH, CDR2 LQKENI.

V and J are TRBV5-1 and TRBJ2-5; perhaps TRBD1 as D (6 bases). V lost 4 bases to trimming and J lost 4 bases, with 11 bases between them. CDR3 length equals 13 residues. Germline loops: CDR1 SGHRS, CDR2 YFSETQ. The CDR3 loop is CASSLQGSETQYF. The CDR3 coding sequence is TGCGCCAGCAGCCTGCAGGGGTCAGAGACCCAGTACTTC.

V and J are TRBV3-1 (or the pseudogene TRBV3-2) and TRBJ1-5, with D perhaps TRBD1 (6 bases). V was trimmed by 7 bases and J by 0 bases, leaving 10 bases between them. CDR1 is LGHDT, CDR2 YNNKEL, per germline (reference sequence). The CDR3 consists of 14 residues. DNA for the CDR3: TGTGCCAGCACCAGAGGGGGTAGCAATCAGCCCCAGCATTTT. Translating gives CASTRGGSNQPQHF.

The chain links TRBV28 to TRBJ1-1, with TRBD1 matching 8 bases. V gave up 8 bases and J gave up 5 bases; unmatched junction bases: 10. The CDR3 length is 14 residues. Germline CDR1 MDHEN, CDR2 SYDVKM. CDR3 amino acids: CASLTGAKETEAFF. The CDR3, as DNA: TGTGCCAGCCTGACAGGGGCGAAGGAAACTGAAGCTTTCTTT.

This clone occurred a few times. The CDR3 sequence: CASSPWVARGYTF. The CDR3, as DNA: TGTGCCAGCAGCCCATGGGTGGCGCGGGGCTACACCTTC. The chain couples TRBV5-8 to TRBJ1-2, with D unresolved. This CDR3 comprises 13 residues. Germline V gene data show CDR1 as SGHTS and CDR2 as YDEGEE. Trimming left V 4 bases short and J 8 bases short, with 15 bases between.

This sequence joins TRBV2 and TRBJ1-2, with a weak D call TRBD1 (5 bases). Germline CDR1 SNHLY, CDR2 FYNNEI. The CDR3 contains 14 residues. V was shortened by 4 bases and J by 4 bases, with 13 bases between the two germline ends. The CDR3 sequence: CASSGTTVIYGYTF. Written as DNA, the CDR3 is TGTGCCAGCAGTGGGACGACAGTCATCTATGGCTACACCTTC.

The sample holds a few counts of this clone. This CDR3 is CASTQAGFSGNTIYF. CDR3 bases: TGTGCCAGTACCCAGGCAGGGTTCTCTGGAAACACCATATATTTT. The V call is TRBV19, the J call TRBJ1-3, with D possibly being TRBD1 (5 bases). Trimming removed 7 bases at V and 0 bases at J, with 13 bases between. Looked up from germline, CDR1 is LNHDA and CDR2 is SQIVND (reference sequence). The CDR3 length is 15 residues. Variable domain in full (rest from reference TRBV19 and TRBJ1-3): DGGITQSPKYLFRKEGQNVTLSCEQNLNHDAMYWYRQDPGQGLRLIYYSQIVNDFQKGDIAEGYSVSREKKESFPLTVTSAQKNPTAFYLCASTQAGFSGNTIYFGEGSWLTVV.

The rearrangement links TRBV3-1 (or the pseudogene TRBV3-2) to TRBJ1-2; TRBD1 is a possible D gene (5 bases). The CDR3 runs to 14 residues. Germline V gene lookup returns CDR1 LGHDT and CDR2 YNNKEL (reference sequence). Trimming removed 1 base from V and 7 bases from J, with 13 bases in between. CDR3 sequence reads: CASSQGSRALGYTF. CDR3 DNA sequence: TGTGCCAGCAGCCAAGGGTCCAGGGCGCTTGGCTACACCTTC.